A single sample gave rise to the 19 T cell receptor beta chains below, sequenced in a study of blood T cell repertoires in COVID-19. Data came from immunoSEQ multiplex PCR; TCRdb stores just in-frame clones and leaves some out. The sample comprises just under 350,000 clones, 87% of which are singletons, and over 6% rests with the top ten. The sequencing sample was made of peripheral blood. The receptors were gathered from a woman between 50 and 59 years old with COVID-19, enrolled during active disease.

The chain's CDR3 is CASRGQGRNTGELFF. DNA for the CDR3: TGTGCCAGCAGGGGACAGGGGAGGAACACCGGGGAGCTGTTTTTT. The V gene is TRBV28, the J gene TRBJ2-2, with 10 bases fitting TRBD1. CDR3 length: 15 amino acids. The junction had 2 bases not matched to a gene; V was cut back by 6 bases and J by 1 base. Germline CDR1 is MDHEN and CDR2 is SYDVKM.

The sample holds one count of this clone. The V call is TRBV3-1 (or the pseudogene TRBV3-2), the J call TRBJ2-7; 10 bases align to TRBD2. Germline values: CDR1 LGHDT, CDR2 YNNKEL (reference sequence). The length of the CDR3 is 15 residues. V was clipped by 1 base and J by 6 bases; unmatched bases: 6. The CDR3 DNA reads TGTGCCAGCAGCCAAGGGACTAGCGGAGGGTTCGAGCAGTACTTC. This encodes CASSQGTSGGFEQYF.

The rearrangement links TRBV4-1 to TRBJ2-1, with D possibly matching TRBD1 (5 bases). This CDR3 has 14 residues. Germline V CDR1 and CDR2: MGHRA, YSYEKL. Trimming cost V 4 bases and J 4 bases, with 11 bases left between them. Written as DNA, the CDR3 is TGCGCCAGCAGCCGCGAGACAGTATACAATGAGCAGTTCTTC. Translation: CASSRETVYNEQFF.

This sequence joins TRBV7-2 and TRBJ2-3; 10 bases are shared with TRBD2. CDR3 length: 18 residues. Germline V gene sequence: CDR1 SGHTA, CDR2 FQGNSA. J lost 0 bases, V lost 0 bases, and 6 bases had no gene match. The CDR3 sequence is CASSLALAGGFSTDTQYF. The CDR3 DNA follows: TGTGCCAGCAGCTTAGCGTTAGCGGGAGGCTTTAGCACAGATACGCAGTATTTT.

The chain carries TRBV11-2 and TRBJ1-4; 8 nucleotides agree with TRBD1. The V and J ends lost 5 bases and 3 bases, in that order; junction bases with no gene match: 5. The CDR3 loop spans 15 amino acids. Germline CDR1 reads SGHAT; CDR2 reads FQNNGV. The CDR3 coding sequence is TGTGCCAGCAGCGTGCAGGGGGCCGCTAATGAAAAACTGTTTTTT. Amino acid sequence: CASSVQGAANEKLFF. Together with reference TRBV11-2 and TRBJ1-4, the CDR3 gives the full variable domain: EAGVAQSPRYKIIEKRQSVAFWCNPISGHATLYWYQQILGQGPKLLIQFQNNGVVDDSQLPKDRFSAERLKGVDSTLKIQPAKLEDSAVYLCASSVQGAANEKLFFGSGTQLSVL.

This clone was seen a handful of times. The chain joins TRBV18 to TRBJ2-7, with D tentatively TRBD1 (6 bases). V lost 5 bases and J lost 3, with 11 bases in between. Germline V lookup: CDR1 KGHSH, CDR2 LQKENI. This CDR3 has 13 amino acids. CDR3 sequence: CASSGDIFYEQYF. CDR3 nucleotide sequence: TGTGCCAGCTCAGGGGACATCTTCTACGAGCAGTACTTC.

This chain joins TRBV6-4 and TRBJ2-1; TRBD1 might be the D (6 bases). V shed 1 base and J shed 15 bases, with 10 bases lying between them. Germline loops: CDR1 MRHNA, CDR2 SNTAGT. This CDR3 has 11 residues. This CDR3 reads CASSDWGLTFF. CDR3 bases: TGTGCCAGCAGTGACTGGGGGCTGACGTTCTTC.

This clone was detected only a few times. The chain carries TRBV7-9 and TRBJ2-7; 7 bases fit TRBD1. V lost 6 bases, J lost 2 bases, and 7 bases stayed unmatched. This CDR3 has 14 residues. Germline values: CDR1 SEHNR, CDR2 FQNEAQ (reference sequence). The chain's CDR3 is CASSHLGQPYEQYF. CDR3 DNA: TGTGCCAGCAGTCATCTGGGACAGCCCTACGAGCAGTACTTC.

The CDR3 bases are TGTGCCAGCAGCATACTCTCGGGACTAGCGGTATACGAGCAGTACTTC. It specifies CASSILSGLAVYEQYF. The gene calls are TRBV7-8 and TRBJ2-7; 11 bases line up with TRBD2. The CDR3 sequence is 16 residues long. CDR1 and CDR2 (germline): SGHVS, FQNEAQ. Trimming cost V 5 bases and J 4 bases; bases outside gene matches: 10.

The V call is TRBV14, the J call TRBJ2-7, with D possibly being TRBD2 (5 bases). Looked up from germline, CDR1 is SGHDN and CDR2 is FVKESK. The V end was cut by 0 bases, the J end by 7 bases, with 10 bases between. This CDR3 region has 13 residues. CDR3 sequence (DNA): TGTGCCAGCAGCCAAGATATCCGGGGTGAGCAGTACTTC. Residues: CASSQDIRGEQYF.

Note on this clone: The sample contains more than one DNA sequence encoding this CDR3. V and J are TRBV11-3 and TRBJ2-3; possible D gene TRBD2, 6 bases. Per the germline V gene, CDR1 is SGHNT and CDR2 is YENEEA. Trimming stripped 1 base from V and 3 bases from J, with 14 bases between. The CDR3 loop spans 16 amino acids. The CDR3 region is CASSLGAGRTTDTQYF. The DNA of the CDR3 is TGTGCCAGCAGCTTAGGGGCCGGGAGAACGACAGATACGCAGTATTTT.

The chain employs TRBV9 and TRBJ1-3; D is undetermined. The V end was cut by 5 bases, the J end by 1 base, with 7 bases between. The CDR3 is made up of 13 amino acids. CDR1 and CDR2 (germline): SGDLS, YYNGEE. The CDR3 region is CASSPSSGNTIYF. The DNA for the CDR3 is TGTGCCAGCAGTCCCTCGTCTGGAAACACCATATATTTT.

The chain uses TRBV6-2 or TRBV6-3 and TRBJ1-5, with a possible D match to TRBD1 (5 bases). V was trimmed by 6 bases and J by 3 bases, leaving 18 bases between them. The CDR3 spans 16 residues. CDR1 is MNHEY and CDR2 is SVGEGT in the germline V gene. CDR3 sequence reads: CASSNPTQGYNQPQHF. The CDR3 DNA sequence: TGTGCCAGCAGCAACCCAACCCAGGGTTACAATCAGCCCCAGCATTTT.

The chain is built from TRBV11-2 and TRBJ1-2, with 7 bases aligning to TRBD1. The CDR3 spans 14 residues. Trimming took 1 base from V and 4 from J; bases not matched to a gene: 3. CDR1 and CDR2 (germline): SGHAT, FQNNGV. CDR3 sequence (DNA): TGTGCCAGCAGCTTAGGGGACAGACCCTATGGCTACACCTTC. Encoded protein: CASSLGDRPYGYTF.

J is TRBJ1-4 and V is TRBV4-1, with a tentative D call TRBD1 (5 bases). In germline, CDR1 is MGHRA, CDR2 YSYEKL. Trimming took 0 bases from V and 3 from J, leaving 8 bases between them. This CDR3 region has 15 residues. In DNA form, the CDR3 reads TGCGCCAGCAGCCAAGATCCCAGGGCTAATGAAAAACTGTTTTTT. Translation: CASSQDPRANEKLFF.

The chain recombines TRBV12-2 with TRBJ1-1; the table's D call TRBD1 went unverified against the DNA. TRBV12-2 is deemed a pseudogene. The CDR3 is 16 amino acids. The CDR3 is CASRLVDKGADTEAFF. The CDR3 DNA reads as TGTGCAAGTCGCTTAGTAGATAAGGGGGCGGACACTGAAGCTTTCTTT.

The CDR3 sequence is CASRDSQETQYF. In nucleotides, the CDR3 is TGTGCCAGTCGGGACAGCCAAGAGACCCAGTACTTC. The rearrangement uses TRBV3-1 (or the pseudogene TRBV3-2) and TRBJ2-5, with TRBD1 matching over 7 bases. The CDR3 length is 12 residues. CDR1 and CDR2 (germline): LGHDT, YNNKEL (reference sequence). J lost 1 base, V lost 9 bases, and 2 bases had no gene match.

This chain uses TRBV12-1 with TRBJ2-7; the table's D gene call, TRBD2, was not cross checked with the DNA. TRBV12-1 has pseudogene status. The CDR3 consists of 15 residues. This CDR3 is CASSFPREGSTEQYF. CDR3 coding DNA: TGTGCCAGCAGCTTTCCTCGGGAGGGGAGTACCGAGCAGTACTTC.

The rearrangement joins TRBV19 to TRBJ1-2; possibly TRBD1 for D (6 bases). The CDR3 contains 15 residues. Germline V lookup: CDR1 LNHDA, CDR2 SQIVND (reference sequence). Trimming took 3 bases from V and 0 from J, leaving 11 bases between them. The CDR3: CASSMGHQTNYGYTF. The CDR3, as DNA: TGTGCCAGTAGTATGGGACATCAAACTAACTATGGCTACACCTTC.